This T cell receptor beta chain appears in the sequencing data of a study of CD8+ T cells in alopecia areata. Study overall: A 6-month off-drug phase came after tofacitinib, which had lasted 6 to 18 months.

In each case, RNA was isolated and then reverse transcribed into cDNA as the sequencing template. TCRdb keeps only in-frame clones here, not all; method: immunoSEQ multiplex PCR. Among almost 250,000 clones listed, around 67% were seen once. Germline V gene data show CDR1 as SQVTM and CDR2 as ANQGSEA. CDR3 length: 14 amino acids. V lost 4 bases and J 3 bases, leaving 15 bases between the germline ends. The sequencing used CD4+ T cells sorted from blood, collected at week 0. J is TRBJ1-1 and V is TRBV29-1; a possible D gene is TRBD1 (6 bases). The source is a human donor with alopecia areata. The CDR3 nucleotides read TGCAGCGTTGGAGGACAGTTAAGCGACACTGAAGCTTTCTTT. Translation: CSVGGQLSDTEAFF.